The clone carrying this TCR beta chain was observed a handful of times. Its cognate antigen is unknown. These data are taken from a study of T cells in Graves' hyperthyroidism and ophthalmopathy. The study, taken as a whole, reports: Stable hyperthyroidism was told apart from ophthalmopathy by a model built on 13 V-J features. The blood repertoire included most of the expanded thyroid clonotypes above 0.001.

V lost 3 bases and J lost 4, with 9 bases in between. Per germline, CDR1 SGHAT and CDR2 FQNNGV. This CDR3 has 14 amino acids. The definition of stable Graves' hyperthyroidism was no ophthalmopathy progression within 18 months. Diagnosis rested on symptoms, serum thyroxine and TRAb, thyroid ultrasound, and orbital computed tomography. RNA transcripts gave rise to amplified TCR beta CDR3 regions. TCR CDR3 underwent first-round RT-PCR with the HTBI primer set. TCRdb re-called the multiplex PCR reads through MiXCR, storing one row per CDR3 protein. The top ten clones hold about 7.8% of a sample with roughly 580,000 distinct CDR3 sequences, just over 45% of them seen once.

V is TRBV11-2 and J is TRBJ1-4; D is ambiguous. Sequencing input: peripheral blood or thyroid tissue (not recorded which). The TCR originated in a woman in her late teens or twenties with Graves' hyperthyroidism. The DNA of the CDR3 is TGTGCCAGCAGCTTGTCACGGGTTAATGAAAAACTGTTTTTT. It encodes CASSLSRVNEKLFF.